This is a list of T cell receptor beta chains from one sample in a study of blood T cell repertoires in COVID-19. Produced via immunoSEQ multiplex PCR; TCRdb's table is partial and in-frame only. The sample includes about 150,000 clones, roughly 90% seen only once; the top ten take roughly 4%. Sequenced sample: PBMCs or T cells enriched from blood (not recorded which). The source is a man in his fifties who had recovered from COVID-19. Each CDR3 is given with its conserved first and last residue.

j_call,v_call,cdr3_aa
TRBJ2-3,TRBV28,CASSLAGGPPDTQYF
TRBJ1-2,TRBV2,CASSEGPGGPYGYTF
TRBJ1-2,TRBV7-9,CASSLPDSGYTF
TRBJ1-2,TRBV19,CASSIGQGNYGYTF
TRBJ2-3,TRBV7-8,CASSAGTSGSTDTQYF
TRBJ2-3,TRBV18,CASSPGAERSNTQYF
TRBJ2-3,TRBV6-2/TRBV6-3,CASSYARVAGEADTQYF
TRBJ1-4,TRBV28,CASTNQDGKNEKLFF
TRBJ1-4,TRBV7-2,CASSPDRENEKLFF
TRBJ1-6,TRBV11-2,CASSLKGQGASPLHF
TRBJ2-3,TRBV16,CASSPRLAGGTDTQYF
TRBJ2-1,TRBV7-6,CASSLGLAGGAIWEQFF
TRBJ2-6,TRBV5-6,CASSLGQSGANVLTF
TRBJ2-3,TRBV23-1,CASTRTSGGEYVQADTQYF
TRBJ2-1,TRBV2,CASSEKFRAGQLYNEQFF
TRBJ2-5,TRBV25-1,CASSDLFWGGETQYF
TRBJ2-7,TRBV9,CASSPGQGAYEQYF
TRBJ1-3,TRBV28,CASTGTGHSSFSSGNTIYF
TRBJ1-6,TRBV10-2,CASSEGGRDNSPLHF
TRBJ1-5,TRBV7-6,CASSPDRYRNQPQHF
TRBJ2-7,TRBV3-1/TRBV3-2,CASSLIRGQGEQYF
TRBJ2-5,TRBV20-1,CSASYPSKETQYF
TRBJ1-2,TRBV2,CASSPKGYGYTF
TRBJ2-1,TRBV27,CASSRKGGDRGNNEQFF
TRBJ2-3,TRBV9,CASSELGQGVPTDTQYF
TRBJ2-3,TRBV18,CASSLHTDTQYF
TRBJ2-5,TRBV9,CASSVGPGGQETQYF
TRBJ1-2,TRBV2,CASDKDRGLGGYTF
TRBJ2-5,TRBV15,CATSRGTSDGPQETQYF
TRBJ1-3,TRBV7-2,CASSLRQGPNTIYF
TRBJ2-5,TRBV28,CASSFRGETQYF
TRBJ2-5,TRBV7-9,CASSLGDRASETQYF
TRBJ1-4,TRBV6-6,CASSYSTGINEKLFF
TRBJ1-2,TRBV6-5,CASSPPGLPFRGYTF
TRBJ2-2,TRBV6-5,CATKRGGNTGELFF
TRBJ2-4,TRBV19,CASSLKNIQYF
TRBJ2-4,TRBV9,CASSLRATGDIQYF
TRBJ1-6,TRBV6-5,CASSYRGPYSPLHF
TRBJ1-1,TRBV14,CASSRGQMNTEAFF
TRBJ2-5,TRBV15,CATSRAPGAETQYF
TRBJ2-5,TRBV5-1,CASSLVRETQYF
TRBJ2-1,TRBV30,CAWSQVGGPHEQFF
TRBJ2-6,TRBV19,CASRHRAAGANVLTF
TRBJ2-5,TRBV9,CASSAGDREETQYF
TRBJ2-4,TRBV5-4,CASSPRETGNNIQYF
TRBJ1-2,TRBV19,CASSIDLGRSSSGGYTF
TRBJ1-5,TRBV2,CASSPGFPNQPQHF
TRBJ1-3,TRBV18,CASSLDRSGNTIYF
TRBJ2-7,TRBV24-1,CATSDPTGQGAHEQYF